One and the same sample provided the 30 T cell receptor beta chains below, sequenced in a study of blood T cell repertoires in COVID-19. Using immunoSEQ multiplex PCR, the repertoire was profiled, and TCRdb retains in-frame clones only, with some absent. The sample lists 140,000 or so clones; 70% to 80% were seen once. Sequencing was done on a sample of peripheral blood. The receptors shown here come from a woman aged 70 to 79 with COVID-19, enrolled during active disease.

This chain uses TRBV7-8 with TRBJ2-2; TRBD2 aligns across 11 bases. The CDR3 is 14 amino acids. V shed 9 bases, J shed 1 base, and the junction held 1 base outside the gene matches. CDR1 is SGHVS, CDR2 FQNEAQ, per germline. CDR3 bases: TGTGCCAGTCTAGCGGGGGGGAACACCGGGGAGCTGTTTTTT. Translation gives CASLAGGNTGELFF. The variable domain in full, completed from reference TRBV7-8 and TRBJ2-2, reads GAGVSQSPRYKVAKRGQDVALRCDPISGHVSLFWYQQALGQGPEFLTYFQNEAQLDKSGLPSDRFFAERPEGSVSTLKIQRTQQEDSAVYLCASLAGGNTGELFFGEGSRLTVL.

The table lists this clone with a few counts. The rearrangement uses TRBV6-1 and TRBJ1-5; D ambiguous. The CDR3 has 14 amino acids. Per the germline V gene, CDR1 is MNHNS and CDR2 is SASEGT. The V end lost 2 bases, the J end lost 9 bases, and 14 bases lay between the germline ends. The CDR3 here is CASSEQTRLAPQHF. The CDR3, as DNA: TGTGCCAGCAGTGAACAGACTCGCTTGGCGCCCCAGCATTTT.

The chain uses TRBV28 and TRBJ1-4, with D unresolved. The CDR3 spans 14 residues. V was cut by 3 bases and J by 0 bases, with 5 bases left in between. CDR1 and CDR2 from the germline V gene are MDHEN and SYDVKM. Here the CDR3 reads CASSFGATNEKLFF. The DNA for the CDR3 is TGTGCCAGCAGTTTCGGAGCAACTAATGAAAAACTGTTTTTT.

V usage is TRBV28 and J usage is TRBJ1-3, with D perhaps TRBD1 (5 bases). CDR1 and CDR2 (germline): MDHEN, SYDVKM. V lost 7 bases and J lost 7, with 17 bases in between. The CDR3 totals 14 residues. This CDR3 reads CASTMGQGGNTIYF. In DNA, the CDR3 is TGTGCCAGCACCATGGGGCAGGGTGGGAACACCATATATTTT.

The J gene is TRBJ1-2, the V gene TRBV2; perhaps TRBD1 as D (5 bases). Trimming shortened V by 6 bases and J by 0 bases, and 14 bases separated the two germline ends. The germline V gene encodes CDR1 SNHLY and CDR2 FYNNEI. The CDR3 covers 15 residues. Written as DNA, the CDR3 is TGTGCCAGCAGCCCGAGCGGGGGATCTAACTATGGCTACACCTTC. It translates to CASSPSGGSNYGYTF.

The rearrangement uses TRBV6-5 and TRBJ2-1; 7 bases are shared with TRBD1. CDR3 length: 14 amino acids. V dropped 6 bases and J dropped 9; count of bases not matched to a gene: 11. Germline CDR1 is MNHEY and CDR2 is SVGAGI. Here the CDR3 reads CASRRRDRVGEQFF. The CDR3, as DNA: TGTGCCAGCAGACGCCGGGACAGAGTGGGTGAGCAGTTCTTC.

The V gene is TRBV2, the J gene TRBJ2-3; D unclear. The V end lost 2 bases, the J end lost 7 bases, and 10 bases lay between the germline ends. Germline assignment: CDR1 SNHLY and CDR2 FYNNEI. The CDR3 extends over 13 amino acids. The CDR3 sequence: CASSEPTGNTQYF. In DNA, the CDR3 is TGTGCCAGCAGTGAACCGACGGGTAATACGCAGTATTTT.

The chain couples TRBV15 to TRBJ1-5; 8 nucleotides line up with TRBD1. Looked up from germline, CDR1 is LNHNV and CDR2 is YYDKDF (reference sequence). Trimming cost V 8 bases and J 2 bases; bases outside gene matches: 2. CDR3 size: 13 residues. The CDR3 is CATRGQGNQPQHF. The CDR3 region has the DNA TGTGCCACCCGGGGACAGGGCAATCAGCCCCAGCATTTT.

The V call is TRBV2, the J call TRBJ1-5; D ambiguous. V was pared by 2 bases and J by 6 bases, with 11 bases between. The CDR3 has 14 amino acids. Germline CDR1 SNHLY, CDR2 FYNNEI. This CDR3 is CASSEIGEGQPQHF. The CDR3 nucleotides read TGTGCCAGCAGTGAAATTGGGGAGGGTCAGCCCCAGCATTTT.

J is TRBJ1-6 and V is TRBV5-4, with D tentatively TRBD1 (6 bases). In germline, CDR1 is SGHNT, CDR2 YYREEE (reference sequence). This CDR3 spans 14 amino acids. V shed 1 base and J shed 8 bases, with 10 bases lying between them. The DNA for the CDR3 is TGTGCCAGCAGCTTGTTGGCAGGGGATTCACCCCTCCACTTT. It specifies CASSLLAGDSPLHF.

This clone was seen a handful of times. The CDR3 nucleotides read TGCAGCGTCAAAGGACAGGTTAATGGCTACACCTTC. Translation: CSVKGQVNGYTF. The V call is TRBV29-1, the J call TRBJ1-2, with 7 positions matching TRBD1. This CDR3 comprises 12 residues. The trim removed 6 bases at V and 6 bases at J, leaving 7 bases unmatched. Germline V lookup: CDR1 SQVTM, CDR2 ANQGSEA.

This sequence joins TRBV5-1 and TRBJ1-4; possible D gene TRBD1, 6 bases. The CDR3 consists of 16 residues. V was trimmed by 0 bases and J by 2 bases, leaving 11 bases between them. Germline V CDR1 and CDR2: SGHRS, YFSETQ. CDR3 residues: CASSLEAGVTNEKLFF. CDR3 sequence (DNA): TGCGCCAGCAGCTTGGAGGCAGGGGTGACTAATGAAAAACTGTTTTTT.

V gene TRBV7-2 combines with J gene TRBJ2-7, with 15 bases that match TRBD2. Germline V gene sequence: CDR1 SGHTA, CDR2 FQGNSA. V trimming: 5 bases; J trimming: 6 bases; junction bases outside the gene matches: 8. The CDR3 extends over 16 amino acids. The CDR3, as DNA: TGTGCCAGCAGCGCTCGGACTAGCGGGGGGGCCATCGAGCAGTACTTC. Amino acid sequence: CASSARTSGGAIEQYF.

This clone showed up just once. V usage is TRBV5-4 and J usage is TRBJ1-2; D ambiguous. This CDR3 spans 13 amino acids. Per germline, CDR1 SGHNT and CDR2 YYREEE (reference sequence). Trimming removed 0 bases from V and 5 bases from J, with 8 bases in between. The CDR3 DNA follows: TGTGCCAGCAGCTTGGCCGGTGGTTATGGCTACACCTTC. Amino acids: CASSLAGGYGYTF.

The genes are TRBV7-9 and TRBJ2-3; 16 bases agree with TRBD2. In germline, CDR1 is SEHNR, CDR2 FQNEAQ (reference sequence). CDR3 size: 18 residues. Trimming removed 4 bases from V and 3 bases from J; junction bases left unmatched: 7. The CDR3 DNA sequence: TGTGCCAGCAGCTCGGGACTAGCGGGGGGGCGCAGGACAGATACGCAGTATTTT. It translates to CASSSGLAGGRRTDTQYF. The full variable domain, in which reference TRBV7-9 and TRBJ2-3 provide the parts outside the CDR3, is DTGVSQNPRHKITKRGQNVTFRCDPISEHNRLYWYRQTLGQGPEFLTYFQNEAQLEKSRLLSDRFSAERPKGSFSTLEIQRTEQGDSAMYLCASSSGLAGGRRTDTQYFGPGTRLTVL.

In nucleotides, the CDR3 is TGTGCCAGTAAGATACGGGTGAACACCGGGGAGCTGTTTTTT. This codes for CASKIRVNTGELFF. The chain has TRBV19 and TRBJ2-2; D gene unclear. Trimming left V 7 bases short and J 1 base short, with 10 bases between. CDR3 length equals 14 residues. Germline values: CDR1 LNHDA, CDR2 SQIVND (reference sequence).

This clone was observed a handful of times. The V and J genes are TRBV7-9 and TRBJ2-1; possibly TRBD2 for D (6 bases). With 3 bases removed from V and 8 bases from J, the gap between germline ends came to 20 bases. The CDR3 has 16 amino acids. Germline V CDR1 and CDR2: SEHNR, FQNEAQ (reference sequence). CDR3 DNA: TGTGCCAGCAGCTTTTTTGGGGGAGGCGTAGTCGATGAGCAGTTCTTC. Amino acid sequence: CASSFFGGGVVDEQFF. The full variable domain, its missing parts supplied by reference TRBV7-9 and TRBJ2-1, is DTGVSQNPRHKITKRGQNVTFRCDPISEHNRLYWYRQTLGQGPEFLTYFQNEAQLEKSRLLSDRFSAERPKGSFSTLEIQRTEQGDSAMYLCASSFFGGGVVDEQFFGPGTRLTVL.

The rearrangement links TRBV4-2 to TRBJ2-2, with a weak D call TRBD1 (5 bases). Germline loops: CDR1 LGHNA, CDR2 YNFKEQ. V was cut by 6 bases and J by 1 base, with 12 bases left in between. The CDR3 has 15 residues. CDR3 amino acids: CASRRGHKNTGELFF. CDR3 DNA: TGTGCCAGCAGACGCGGACACAAGAACACCGGGGAGCTGTTTTTT.

This clone was picked up one time. V is TRBV7-3 and J is TRBJ2-3, with D unclear. V was clipped by 2 bases and J by 3 bases, with 6 bases between them. Germline V gene lookup returns CDR1 SGHTA and CDR2 FQGTGA. The CDR3 spans 13 residues. The CDR3 reads CASSLVRTDTQYF. CDR3 bases: TGTGCCAGCAGCTTAGTCAGGACAGATACGCAGTATTTT. The whole variable domain, filled in from reference TRBV7-3 and TRBJ2-3, reads GAGVSQTPSNKVTEKGKYVELRCDPISGHTALYWYRQSLGQGPEFLIYFQGTGAADDSGLPNDRFFAVRPEGSVSTLKIQRTERGDSAVYLCASSLVRTDTQYFGPGTRLTVL.

The rearrangement uses TRBV11-2 and TRBJ2-5; TRBD2 matches at 16 bases. This CDR3 has 16 residues. Germline assignment: CDR1 SGHAT and CDR2 FQNNGV. Trimming removed 8 bases from V and 4 bases from J; junction bases left unmatched: 7. The CDR3 loop reads CASEGLAGGTRETQYF. CDR3 coding DNA: TGTGCCAGCGAGGGACTAGCGGGGGGGACGCGAGAGACCCAGTACTTC.

The V call is TRBV5-1, the J call TRBJ2-4, with 8 positions matching TRBD1. CDR1 SGHRS and CDR2 YFSETQ come from the germline V gene. This CDR3 has 15 residues. V lost 4 bases and J lost 1; bases outside the gene matches: 4. The CDR3 DNA reads TGCGCCAGCAGCACCCGACAGGGGGCCAAAAACATTCAGTACTTC. Its translation: CASSTRQGAKNIQYF.

The sample holds a few counts of this clone. The J gene is TRBJ2-3, the V gene TRBV7-2; weak D call: TRBD2 (6 bases). Germline loops: CDR1 SGHTA, CDR2 FQGNSA. Trimming pared 0 bases from V and 2 bases from J, leaving 9 bases between. This CDR3 spans 15 amino acids. The CDR3 DNA reads as TGTGCCAGCAGCTTAGCGGGGACTCCCACAGATACGCAGTATTTT. As protein: CASSLAGTPTDTQYF.

The chain couples TRBV5-6 to TRBJ1-2; tentative D call: TRBD1 (5 bases). Trimming stripped 4 bases from V and 8 bases from J, with 21 bases between. Germline CDR1 reads SGHDT; CDR2 reads YYEEEE. The CDR3 has 15 amino acids. CDR3 coding DNA: TGTGCCAGCAGCCCGTATGGGGGGAGCATAGAGGGCTACACCTTC. Its protein product is CASSPYGGSIEGYTF.

The chain recombines TRBV28 with TRBJ1-5; 7 bases line up with TRBD1. V trimming: 6 bases; J trimming: 1 base; junction bases outside the gene matches: 3. Looked up from germline, CDR1 is MDHEN and CDR2 is SYDVKM. This CDR3 spans 14 amino acids. This CDR3 is CASRTGLSNQPQHF. The CDR3, as DNA: TGTGCCAGCAGGACAGGGTTGAGCAATCAGCCCCAGCATTTT.

The J gene is TRBJ1-1, the V gene TRBV21-1. TRBV21-1 is shown as a pseudogene. The CDR3 runs to 15 residues. CDR3 bases: TGTGCCAGCCGGGTTGCCGATCCCACGAACACTGAAGCTTTCTTT. This codes for CASRVADPTNTEAFF.

The rearrangement uses TRBV5-1 and TRBJ1-2; TRBD1 matches at 9 bases. There are 14 residues in the CDR3. Germline CDR1 SGHRS, CDR2 YFSETQ. Trimming removed 3 bases from V and 5 bases from J; junction bases left unmatched: 5. This chain's CDR3 is CASSSTGGEYGYTF. The CDR3 DNA reads as TGCGCCAGCAGCTCGACAGGGGGAGAATATGGCTACACCTTC.

The V gene is TRBV5-1, the J gene TRBJ2-7, with a possible D match to TRBD2 (6 bases). The CDR3 has 15 amino acids. In germline, CDR1 is SGHRS, CDR2 YFSETQ. V lost 2 bases and J lost 3, with 15 bases in between. The CDR3 nucleotides are TGCGCCAGCAGCTTCCAGACGGGAGCCCTCTACGAGCAGTACTTC. This codes for CASSFQTGALYEQYF.

This sequence joins TRBV3-1 (or the pseudogene TRBV3-2) and TRBJ2-3; the match to TRBD2 covers 9 bases. CDR3 length equals 16 residues. Germline V gene lookup returns CDR1 LGHDT and CDR2 YNNKEL (reference sequence). The V and J ends lost 2 bases and 0 bases, in that order; junction bases with no gene match: 3. CDR3 nucleotide sequence: TGTGCCAGCAGCCAAACTCTAGCGGGAAGCACAGATACGCAGTATTTT. Amino acid sequence: CASSQTLAGSTDTQYF.

CDR3 sequence (DNA): TGTGCCAGCAGCTTCCCCAGGTTGCATTCTGAAGCTTTCTTT. This encodes CASSFPRLHSEAFF. The rearrangement links TRBV7-2 to TRBJ1-1; no firm D call. CDR3 length equals 14 residues. Germline assignment: CDR1 SGHTA and CDR2 FQGNSA. V was clipped by 3 bases and J by 6 bases, with 14 bases between them.

The V gene is TRBV2, the J gene TRBJ2-1; 8 bases match TRBD1. After removal of 6 bases from V and 7 bases from J, the junction contained 8 bases not matched to a gene. Germline CDR1 is SNHLY and CDR2 is FYNNEI. The CDR3 runs 14 residues. CDR3 residues: CASRDRVGGNEQFF. The CDR3, as DNA: TGTGCCAGCAGGGACAGGGTTGGGGGGAATGAGCAGTTCTTC.